These 26 T cell receptor beta chains were all obtained from the same sample, sequenced in a study of regulatory T cells in long-lasting Graves disease (dated by TCRdb to about 2021). The time point label on this specimen signifies: newly diagnosed GD, antithyroid drugs for less than 3 months. For both TCR sequencing and RNA sequencing, RNA was extracted from PBMCs using TRIzol. Receptors were amplified or captured by multiplex PCR. TCRdb records Illumina HiSeq 4000 as the sequencer. TCR beta libraries were built with iRepertoire HTBI primers and Arm-PCR amplification of CDR3 regions. The public reads were reanalyzed by TCRdb: fastp trimming at Q25, MiXCR alignment, in-frame beta chains only. Under each unique CDR3 protein, matching rows form one entry showing the most common genes and DNA. Within this sample are 200,000 to 250,000 distinct CDR3 sequences, with 20% to 25% of them counted one time only. The top ten clonotypes cover approximately 14% of the sample.

This sample comprised peripheral blood mononuclear cells (PBMCs), obtained at new diagnosis, from a patient treated with antithyroid drugs. Receptors originate from a female donor with Graves disease.

The table lists this clonotype with a few counts. It differs at one base from a far larger clone, so likely a read error. The chain recombines TRBV11-2 with TRBJ2-3, with D possibly matching TRBD2 (5 bases). The J call may not be correct, given that the DNA end is closer to TRBJ2-1. The V gene's germline CDR1 is SGHAT and CDR2 FQNNGV. The CDR3 length is 16 residues. CDR3 sequence (DNA): TGTGCCGGCAGCCGTTTACCAGCGGCTACCACTGGAGAGCAGTTCTTC. This codes for CAGSRLPAATTGEQFF.

This clonotype has at least ten counts. The chain is built from TRBV6-1 and TRBJ1-5; tentative D call: TRBD1 (5 bases). Germline assignment: CDR1 MNHNS and CDR2 SASEGT. Deletions cut 6 bases from V and 2 bases from J, with 14 bases between. There are 15 residues in the CDR3. The CDR3 is CASSWGLGGNQPQHF. DNA of the CDR3: TGTGCCAGCAGCTGGGGGTTGGGTGGCAATCAGCCCCAGCATTTT.

This clonotype occurred many times. The chain carries TRBV6-5 and TRBJ1-6; D is unresolved. V lost 0 bases, J lost 3 bases, and 3 bases lay in between. Germline V gene lookup returns CDR1 MNHEY and CDR2 SVGAGI. The length of the CDR3 is 14 residues. CDR3 DNA sequence: TGTGCCAGCAGTTACTCAAACTATAATTCACCCCTCCACTTT. Its protein product is CASSYSNYNSPLHF.

This clonotype has only one observation. Here the CDR3 DNA reads TGTGCCAGCAGCCCGGCGGACACCATATATTTT. It codes for CASSPADTIYF. This chain joins TRBV7-2 and TRBJ1-3, with D hard to call. Per germline, CDR1 SGHTA and CDR2 FQGNSA. The length of the CDR3 is 11 residues. V gave up 5 bases and J gave up 8 bases, with 7 bases separating them.

This clonotype was observed at least ten times. The rearrangement uses TRBV7-2 and TRBJ2-3, with D unresolved. The V and J ends lost 1 base and 2 bases respectively, with 7 bases between them. This CDR3 comprises 14 residues. Germline CDR1 SGHTA, CDR2 FQGNSA. In nucleotides, the CDR3 is TGTGCCAGCAGCTTAGGAGTCAACACAGATACGCAGTATTTT. This encodes CASSLGVNTDTQYF.

In this sample, this clonotype turned up many times. CDR3 nucleotides: TGTGCCAGCAGTTCCCGGGACAGGGAGAACGAGCAGTACTTC. Its protein is CASSSRDRENEQYF. The chain uses TRBV6-5 and TRBJ2-7; 9 bases match TRBD1. The CDR3 loop spans 14 amino acids. J lost 5 bases, V lost 4 bases, and 6 bases had no gene match. The V gene's germline CDR1 is MNHEY and CDR2 SVGAGI.

There are many counts of this clonotype. The chain combines TRBV10-3 with TRBJ2-1, with a possible D match to TRBD1 (8 bases). There are 15 residues in the CDR3. V was trimmed by 6 bases and J by 4 bases, leaving 16 bases between them. Germline V gene lookup returns CDR1 ENHRY and CDR2 SYGVKD. The CDR3 DNA reads as TGTGCCATCAGAGACACAGGGGGGGGGTACAATGAGCAGTTCTTC. Protein product: CAIRDTGGGYNEQFF.

This clonotype has at least ten counts. The J gene is TRBJ2-5, the V gene TRBV6-1; D perhaps matches TRBD1 (6 bases). V was cut by 6 bases and J by 5 bases, with 16 bases left in between. CDR3 size: 14 residues. The germline CDR1 and CDR2 sequences are MNHNS and SASEGT. CDR3 protein: CASSQGFHRETQYF. The CDR3, as DNA: TGTGCCAGCAGCCAGGGGTTCCATCGGGAGACCCAGTACTTC.

This clonotype was detected many times. The chain is built from TRBV7-9 and TRBJ1-4; D is undetermined. This CDR3 spans 15 amino acids. Germline CDR1 reads SEHNR; CDR2 reads FQNEAQ (reference sequence). The V gene lost 2 bases and the J gene lost 8 bases, with 15 bases spanning the gap. CDR3 DNA sequence: TGTGCCAGCAGCTTACCCGGACTCCGTGGGGAAAAACTGTTTTTT. Its translation: CASSLPGLRGEKLFF.

This clonotype was counted only a few times. At one end, the junction sequence differs from germline, possibly due to a read error. The J gene is TRBJ2-5, the V gene TRBV7-7, with 8 bases fitting TRBD1. CDR1 SSHAT and CDR2 FNYEAQ come from the germline V gene (reference sequence). The CDR3 has 15 residues. The CDR3 DNA reads TGTGCCAGCAGTCTTGGACAGGGATGGGGAGAGATCCAGTACTTC. Encoded protein: CASSLGQGWGEIQYF.

This clonotype was seen many times. V and J are TRBV19 and TRBJ1-5; TRBD1 might be the D (5 bases). This CDR3 has 14 amino acids. CDR1 and CDR2 from the germline V gene are LNHDA and SQIVND (reference sequence). The ends were cut back, 7 bases at V and 5 bases at J, with 15 bases in the middle. The CDR3 sequence: CASTIGGTDQPQHF. CDR3 nucleotide sequence: TGTGCCAGTACCATCGGAGGGACCGATCAGCCCCAGCATTTT.

This clonotype has more than one count but fewer than ten. A much more abundant neighbour one base away suggests this may be a read error. This chain connects TRBV7-9 to TRBJ2-5; 8 bases match TRBD2. J gave up 7 bases and V 8 bases, and 12 bases lay outside the gene matches. Germline values: CDR1 SEHNR, CDR2 FQNEAQ (reference sequence). The CDR3 has 14 residues. The DNA of the CDR3 is TGTGCCAGCTGCGTTTCATCGGGAGGGGTGACCCAGTACTTC. Translated, it gives CASCVSSGGVTQYF.

In this sample, this clonotype turned up many times. The chain carries TRBV4-2 and TRBJ2-1, with no clear D. With 1 base removed from V and 10 bases from J, the gap between germline ends came to 11 bases. There are 13 residues in the CDR3. Germline V gene sequence: CDR1 LGHNA, CDR2 YNFKEQ. CDR3: CASSQGTASEQFF. DNA for the CDR3: TGTGCCAGCAGCCAAGGGACCGCAAGCGAGCAGTTCTTC.

This clonotype was seen repeatedly, ten times or more. CDR3 region: CASSQKPGAWGNEAFF. The DNA for the CDR3 is TGTGCCAGCAGCCAGAAGCCGGGAGCGTGGGGTAATGAAGCTTTCTTT. This sequence joins TRBV5-5 and TRBJ1-1; unclear D gene. The CDR3 runs to 16 residues. V dropped 4 bases and J dropped 7 bases, with 23 bases sitting between them. The V gene's germline CDR1 is SGHKS and CDR2 YYEKEE (reference sequence). The whole variable domain, filled in from reference TRBV5-5 and TRBJ1-1, reads DAGVTQSPTHLIKTRGQQVTLRCSPISGHKSVSWYQQVLGQGPQFIFQYYEKEERGRGNFPDRFSARQFPNYSSELNVNALLLGDSALYLCASSQKPGAWGNEAFFGQGTRLTVV.

The table lists this clonotype with a few counts. An end of the junction differs from the germline gene, which may be a read error. The rearrangement links TRBV27 to TRBJ1-3; D is uncertain. The CDR3 loop spans 14 amino acids. The germline gives CDR1 MNHEY, CDR2 SMNVEV (reference sequence). CDR3 DNA: TGTGCCAACAGTCCTGGGAACCTCGGAAACACCATATATTTT. It specifies CANSPGNLGNTIYF.

Comment on this clonotype: Given a far larger clone just one base away, this is likely a sequencing read error. V usage is TRBV5-1 and J usage is TRBJ2-1; D is perhaps TRBD1 or TRBD2 (5 bases each). From germline, CDR1 is SGHRS and CDR2 YFSETQ. The CDR3 has 14 amino acids. The CDR3, as DNA: TGTGCCAGCAGCTCGAGGGGAATCATCAATGAGGAGTTCTTC. Translation gives CASSSRGIINEEFF.

This chain joins TRBV19 and TRBJ1-1; D possibly corresponds to TRBD1 (6 bases). The CDR3 has 14 residues. CDR1 is LNHDA, CDR2 SQIVND, per germline (reference sequence). V was clipped by 7 bases and J by 4 bases, with 16 bases between them. The CDR3 nucleotides are TGTGCCAGTAACCAAAGGGGGGCCGGCACTGAAGCTTTCTTT. This codes for CASNQRGAGTEAFF. Supplemented by reference TRBV19 and TRBJ1-1, the full variable domain reads DGGITQSPKYLFRKEGQNVTLSCEQNLNHDAMYWYRQDPGQGLRLIYYSQIVNDFQKGDIAEGYSVSREKKESFPLTVTSAQKNPTAFYLCASNQRGAGTEAFFGQGTRLTVV.

A few counts support this clonotype. The chain uses TRBV20-1 and TRBJ1-3; D gene ambiguous. The V end lost 7 bases, the J end lost 0 bases, and 7 bases lay between the germline ends. Germline V gene data show CDR1 as DFQATT and CDR2 as SNEGSKA (reference sequence). This CDR3 is 12 amino acids long. The CDR3 region has the DNA TGCAGTGGACGGGGCTCTGGAAACACCATATATTTT. Translating gives CSGRGSGNTIYF.

In its sample, this clonotype was seen a few times. A read error is possible here, since a much larger clone lies one base away. The chain is built from TRBV11-2 and TRBJ2-5; D is unclear. Germline V lookup: CDR1 SGHAT, CDR2 FQNNGV. This CDR3 spans 13 amino acids. CDR3 coding DNA: TGTGCCAGCAGCTTAGTCCTTCAAGGGACCCAGTACTTC. Its protein is CASSLVLQGTQYF. The full variable domain, completed using reference TRBV11-2 and TRBJ2-5, is EAGVAQSPRYKIIEKRQSVAFWCNPISGHATLYWYQQILGQGPKLLIQFQNNGVVDDSQLPKDRFSAERLKGVDSTLKIQPAKLEDSAVYLCASSLVLQGTQYFGPGTRLLVL.

To note about this clonotype: With a far larger clone one base away, a read error is the likely cause. This rearrangement joins TRBV7-9 to TRBJ2-7; 9 bases fit TRBD2. The germline CDR1 and CDR2 sequences are SEHNR and FQNEAQ (reference sequence). This CDR3 contains 15 residues. CDR3 nucleotides: TGTGCCAGCATCTTAGCTCGCGGGAGGGCTTACGAGCAGTACTTC. This gives the protein CASILARGRAYEQYF.

This clonotype was picked up many times. The chain carries TRBV10-1 and TRBJ2-1; D is uncertain. Looked up from germline, CDR1 is WNHNN and CDR2 is SYGVQD (reference sequence). Deletions cut 4 bases from V and 6 bases from J, with 16 bases between. This CDR3 has 15 amino acids. The CDR3 protein is CASSASLGLANEQFF. Written as DNA, the CDR3 is TGCGCCAGCAGTGCATCCCTTGGCCTCGCCAATGAGCAGTTCTTC.

This clonotype was detected many times. J is TRBJ2-7 and V is TRBV11-1; 7 bases are a match to TRBD2. Trimming cost V 7 bases and J 2 bases; bases outside gene matches: 8. Germline loops: CDR1 SGHAT, CDR2 FQDESV (reference sequence). The CDR3 loop spans 14 amino acids. This CDR3 is CASNPGLEAYEQYF. The CDR3, as DNA: TGTGCCAGCAACCCCGGACTAGAGGCCTACGAGCAGTACTTC. Together with reference TRBV11-1 and TRBJ2-7, the CDR3 gives the full variable domain: EAEVAQSPRYKITEKSQAVAFWCDPISGHATLYWYRQILGQGPELLVQFQDESVVDDSQLPKDRFSAERLKGVDSTLKIQPAELGDSAMYLCASNPGLEAYEQYFGPGTRLTVT.

This clonotype showed up many times. This rearrangement joins TRBV7-6 to TRBJ1-6; D gene unclear. V lost 3 bases and J 7 bases, leaving 4 bases between the germline ends. The CDR3 consists of 12 residues. CDR1 and CDR2 from the germline V gene are SGHVS and FNYEAQ. The CDR3 nucleotides read TGTGCCAGCAGCTTGTGGAATTCACCCCTCCACTTT. This encodes CASSLWNSPLHF. The whole variable domain, remainder taken from reference TRBV7-6 and TRBJ1-6, is GAGVSQSPRYKVTKRGQDVALRCDPISGHVSLYWYRQALGQGPEFLTYFNYEAQQDKSGLPNDRFSAERPEGSISTLTIQRTEQRDSAMYRCASSLWNSPLHFGNGTRLTVT.

Many counts were recorded for this clonotype. For the CDR3, the DNA is TGCAGTGCTAGATCTCTACTGAACACTGAAGCTTTCTTT. Its protein is CSARSLLNTEAFF. The genes are TRBV20-1 and TRBJ1-1; D is unresolved. This CDR3 is built from 13 residues. CDR1 and CDR2 (germline): DFQATT, SNEGSKA (reference sequence). Trimming left V 2 bases short and J 0 bases short, with 7 bases between.

A word on this clonotype: With a much larger clone just one base away, this may be a read error. The gene calls are TRBV20-1 and TRBJ1-2; perhaps TRBD1 as D (5 bases). Germline V gene data show CDR1 as DFQATT and CDR2 as SNEGSKA (reference sequence). The CDR3 extends over 12 amino acids. This CDR3 is CSATGFGYDYTF. The CDR3 bases are TGCAGTGCTACAGGGTTCGGGTATGACTACACCTTC.

In this sample, this clonotype turned up many times. The chain recombines TRBV7-9 with TRBJ2-3; D remains ambiguous. V shed 4 bases and J shed 0 bases, with 14 bases lying between them. Germline V gene lookup returns CDR1 SEHNR and CDR2 FQNEAQ (reference sequence). The CDR3 has 16 amino acids. This CDR3 reads CASSSPLVLSTDTQYF. DNA for the CDR3: TGTGCCAGCAGCTCCCCACTTGTACTAAGCACAGATACGCAGTATTTT. The full variable domain, rest sourced from reference TRBV7-9 and TRBJ2-3, is DTGVSQNPRHKITKRGQNVTFRCDPISEHNRLYWYRQTLGQGPEFLTYFQNEAQLEKSRLLSDRFSAERPKGSFSTLEIQRTEQGDSAMYLCASSSPLVLSTDTQYFGPGTRLTVL.